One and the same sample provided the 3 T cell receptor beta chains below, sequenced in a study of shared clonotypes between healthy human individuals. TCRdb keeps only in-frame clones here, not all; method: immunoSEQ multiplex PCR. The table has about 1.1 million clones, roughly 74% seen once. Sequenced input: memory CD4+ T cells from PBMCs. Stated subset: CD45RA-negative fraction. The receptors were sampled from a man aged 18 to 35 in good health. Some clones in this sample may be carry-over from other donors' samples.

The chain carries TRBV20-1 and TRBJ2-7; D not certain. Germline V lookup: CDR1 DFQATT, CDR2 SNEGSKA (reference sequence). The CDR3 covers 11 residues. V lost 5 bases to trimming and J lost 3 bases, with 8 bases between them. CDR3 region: CSASRNYEQYF. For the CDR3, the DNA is TGCAGTGCTTCCAGGAACTACGAGCAGTACTTC.

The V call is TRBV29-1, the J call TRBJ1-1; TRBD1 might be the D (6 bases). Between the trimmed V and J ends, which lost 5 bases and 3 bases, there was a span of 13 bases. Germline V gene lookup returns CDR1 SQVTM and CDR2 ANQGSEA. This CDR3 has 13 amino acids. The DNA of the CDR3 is TGCAGCGTTTCGGGGGGCGGGGACACTGAAGCTTTCTTT. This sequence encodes CSVSGGGDTEAFF.

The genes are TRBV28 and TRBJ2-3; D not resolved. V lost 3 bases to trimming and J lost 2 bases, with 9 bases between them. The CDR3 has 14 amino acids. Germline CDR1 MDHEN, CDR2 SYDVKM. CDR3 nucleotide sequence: TGTGCCAGCAGTTTCAAGACCCTCACAGATACGCAGTATTTT. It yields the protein CASSFKTLTDTQYF.